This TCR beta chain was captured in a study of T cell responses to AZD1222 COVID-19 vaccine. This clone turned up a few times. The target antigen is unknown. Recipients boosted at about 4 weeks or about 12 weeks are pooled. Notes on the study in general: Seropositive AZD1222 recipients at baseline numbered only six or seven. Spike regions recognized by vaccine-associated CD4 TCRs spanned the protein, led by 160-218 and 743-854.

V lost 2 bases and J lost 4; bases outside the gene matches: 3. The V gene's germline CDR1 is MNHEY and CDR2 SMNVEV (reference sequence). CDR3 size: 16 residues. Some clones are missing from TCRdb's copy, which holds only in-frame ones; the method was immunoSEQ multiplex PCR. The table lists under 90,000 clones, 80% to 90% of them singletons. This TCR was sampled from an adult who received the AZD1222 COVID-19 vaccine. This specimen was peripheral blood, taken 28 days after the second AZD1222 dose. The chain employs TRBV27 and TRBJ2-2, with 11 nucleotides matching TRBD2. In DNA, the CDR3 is TGTGCCAGCAGTTTACTAGCGGGGGGCCTCACCGGGGAGCTGTTTTTT. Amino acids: CASSLLAGGLTGELFF.